The rows below give T cell receptor beta chains drawn from one sample of a study of cytomegalovirus exposure and HLA in healthy donors. Clones were sequenced by immunoSEQ multiplex PCR, and TCRdb holds only the in-frame ones, with some missing. The table includes about 150,000 clones, about 82% detected once. The material sequenced was PBMCs. These receptors all stem from a human donor in good health. Each CDR3 is given without its conserved first and last residue. A D gene is named only where the DNA matches it firmly.

TRBJ2-7	-	TRBV7-6	ASSASGPSYEQY
TRBJ2-5	-	TRBV4-1	ASSHGLGAGAPLRETQY
TRBJ2-5	TRBD2	TRBV25-1	ASSASTSGQETQY
TRBJ1-1	-	TRBV30	AWNRDVFDTEAF
TRBJ1-5	-	TRBV6-5	ASNLRQGNQPQH
TRBJ1-5	-	TRBV28	ASSSILSNQPQH
TRBJ2-1	-	TRBV27	ASSPRTGSSYNEQF
TRBJ2-1	TRBD1	TRBV7-9	ASSLGTGSSYNEQF
TRBJ1-2	TRBD1	TRBV4-1	ASSQEGDRGGYGYT
TRBJ1-5	TRBD1	TRBV7-8	ASSFGTAYQPQH
TRBJ1-2	TRBD1	TRBV4-3	ASSQDLDRPLTGYT
TRBJ2-1	TRBD1	TRBV11-2	ASSLTGNNEQF